These 20 T cell receptor beta chains originate from one sample sequenced in a study of a mutant IDH1 vaccine in newly diagnosed glioma (dated by TCRdb to about 2021). Libraries were constructed by the immunoSEQ multiplex PCR assay. TCRdb holds this immuneACCESS table with in-frame rearrangements only. Some clones are missing; in checked studies, unresolved V genes explain under half, and the rest has no known cause. This sample comprises roughly 50,000 clones, around 80% of them detected only once. The top ten hold about 19% of the sample. Interpreted using the paper, the time point label stands for: baseline, week 1 (first vaccination visit). The treatment or condition label on this specimen signifies: pre-vaccination baseline after standard-of-care therapy. The sample was PBMCs, taken from a glioma patient treated with radiotherapy, temozolomide or both. Receptor source: a man between 18 and 35 years old with glioma.

This clone was seen once. This sequence joins TRBV12-1 and TRBJ2-7. TRBV12-1 is tagged as a pseudogene. The CDR3 totals 13 residues. CDR3 DNA: TGTGCCAGCAGCTTTAAGACGTCCTACGAGCAGTACTTC. Translation: CASSFKTSYEQYF.

There are a few counts of this clone. V and J are TRBV6-4 and TRBJ1-2, with D perhaps TRBD1 (6 bases). This CDR3 has 16 residues. The germline V gene has CDR1 MRHNA and CDR2 SNTAGT. Trimming cost V 0 bases and J 4 bases, with 15 bases left between them. The CDR3 loop is CASSDSGGQGSYGYTF. DNA for the CDR3: TGTGCCAGCAGTGACTCGGGGGGGCAAGGGAGCTATGGCTACACCTTC.

V is TRBV30 and J is TRBJ2-1; 12 nucleotides agree with TRBD2. This CDR3 is 16 amino acids long. Germline V gene sequence: CDR1 GTSNPN, CDR2 SVGIG (reference sequence). Losses at the gene ends were 3 bases for V and 5 bases for J; bases not matched to a gene: 8. The CDR3 sequence: CAWRYPTSGRDNEQFF. CDR3 in DNA: TGTGCCTGGAGGTACCCGACTAGCGGGAGAGACAATGAGCAGTTCTTC.

This clone has a handful of counts. CDR3 region: CASSYRASGSYEQYF. The CDR3 region has the DNA TGTGCCAGCAGTTACCGGGCTAGCGGCTCCTACGAGCAGTACTTC. J is TRBJ2-7 and V is TRBV6-5; 7 nucleotides line up with TRBD2. The junction had 4 bases not matched to a gene; V was cut back by 2 bases and J by 0 bases. This CDR3 has 15 amino acids. Germline V gene data show CDR1 as MNHEY and CDR2 as SVGAGI.

The chain employs TRBV2 and TRBJ2-5; the D gene is possibly TRBD1 (6 bases). This CDR3 region has 12 residues. V dropped 4 bases and J dropped 4 bases, with 7 bases sitting between them. Germline CDR1 SNHLY, CDR2 FYNNEI. Here the CDR3 reads CASSARGETQYF. The CDR3 DNA sequence: TGTGCCAGCAGTGCCAGGGGAGAGACCCAGTACTTC.

The chain couples TRBV6-1 to TRBJ2-7; the D is unclear. This CDR3 has 13 amino acids. Germline CDR1 and CDR2: MNHNS and SASEGT. V dropped 1 base and J dropped 3 bases, with 7 bases sitting between them. CDR3: CASSEGALYEQYF. In nucleotides, the CDR3 is TGTGCCAGCAGTGAAGGGGCCCTCTACGAGCAGTACTTC.

The chain employs TRBV10-3 and TRBJ2-2; D uncertain. V was cut by 7 bases and J by 4 bases, with 13 bases left in between. Looked up from germline, CDR1 is ENHRY and CDR2 is SYGVKD. CDR3 size: 14 residues. CDR3 DNA sequence: TGTGCCATCACCCCCGCCGCATTCACCGGGGAGCTGTTTTTT. Translation gives CAITPAAFTGELFF.

This chain connects TRBV30 to TRBJ2-5; D might be TRBD1 or TRBD2, each matching 5 bases. From germline, CDR1 is GTSNPN and CDR2 SVGIG (reference sequence). Trimming stripped 4 bases from V and 1 base from J, with 16 bases between. This CDR3 has 15 amino acids. The CDR3: CAWIGKSGPQETQYF. CDR3 nucleotides: TGTGCCTGGATTGGGAAATCGGGGCCCCAAGAGACCCAGTACTTC.

This clone has only one observation. The rearrangement joins TRBV4-1 to TRBJ2-7, with no clear D. V gave up 0 bases and J gave up 2 bases, with 17 bases separating them. The germline gives CDR1 MGHRA, CDR2 YSYEKL. This CDR3 contains 17 residues. The CDR3 DNA reads TGCGCCAGCAGCCAAGATGGTAAGAGGTTGAAGGCCTACGAGCAGTACTTC. It specifies CASSQDGKRLKAYEQYF.

This chain uses TRBV6-5 with TRBJ1-3; no firm D call. The CDR3 loop spans 16 amino acids. With 0 bases removed from V and 0 bases from J, the gap between germline ends came to 9 bases. Looked up from germline, CDR1 is MNHEY and CDR2 is SVGAGI. CDR3 protein: CASSYSPRGSGNTIYF. CDR3 sequence (DNA): TGTGCCAGCAGTTACTCGCCTCGGGGCTCTGGAAACACCATATATTTT.

The sample holds a few counts of this clone. The gene calls are TRBV23-1 and TRBJ1-5; possibly TRBD1 for D (6 bases). TRBV23-1 is given ORF status, its function remaining uncertain. The length of the CDR3 is 16 residues. V lost 2 bases to trimming and J lost 2 bases, with 13 bases between them. The CDR3, as DNA: TGCGCCAGCAGTCAAGAGCGGGGGCACGGCAATCAGCCCCAGCATTTT. Protein sequence: CASSQERGHGNQPQHF.

For the CDR3, the DNA is TGTGCCAGCAGTACCAGGGCCACTGAAGCTTTCTTT. This gives the protein CASSTRATEAFF. The chain carries TRBV27 and TRBJ1-1; weak D call: TRBD1 (5 bases). The V end was cut by 5 bases, the J end by 4 bases, with 8 bases between. CDR1 is MNHEY, CDR2 SMNVEV, per germline (reference sequence). This CDR3 is built from 12 residues.

The chain combines TRBV30 with TRBJ1-6, with D unclear. Trimming took 5 bases from V and 5 from J, leaving 16 bases between them. CDR1 is GTSNPN, CDR2 SVGIG, per germline (reference sequence). CDR3 size: 15 residues. CDR3 bases: TGTGCCTGGCAAGGACCTCTCAGGAATAATTCACCCCTCCACTTT. Encoded protein: CAWQGPLRNNSPLHF.

The V call is TRBV5-1, the J call TRBJ1-1; 7 bases match TRBD1. The trim removed 2 bases at V and 5 bases at J, leaving 12 bases unmatched. The germline gives CDR1 SGHRS, CDR2 YFSETQ. This CDR3 is 16 amino acids long. The CDR3 coding sequence is TGCGCCAGCAGCTTACATCCGACAGGGAAGGTAACTGAAGCTTTCTTT. Its translation: CASSLHPTGKVTEAFF.

This clone was seen once. The V call is TRBV18, the J call TRBJ2-2; possibly TRBD1 or TRBD2 for D (5 bases each). The V gene lost 0 bases and the J gene lost 1 base, with 9 bases spanning the gap. Germline CDR1 KGHSH, CDR2 LQKENI. The CDR3 consists of 16 residues. DNA for the CDR3: TGTGCCAGCTCACCACCTCGGGGACGGAACACCGGGGAGCTGTTTTTT. Amino acids: CASSPPRGRNTGELFF. The variable domain in full, completed from reference TRBV18 and TRBJ2-2, reads NAGVMQNPRHLVRRRGQEARLRCSPMKGHSHVYWYRQLPEEGLKFMVYLQKENIIDESGMPKERFSAEFPKEGPSILRIQQVVRGDSAAYFCASSPPRGRNTGELFFGEGSRLTVL.

The gene calls are TRBV7-9 and TRBJ2-7; the D gene is possibly TRBD1 (6 bases). Germline CDR1 is SEHNR and CDR2 is FQNEAQ (reference sequence). V lost 5 bases and J lost 6, with 17 bases in between. This CDR3 region has 14 residues. The CDR3 loop reads CASSPDPQGSEQYF. The CDR3 coding sequence is TGTGCCAGCAGCCCAGACCCACAGGGAAGCGAGCAGTACTTC.

V and J are TRBV18 and TRBJ1-3; D not resolved. Germline CDR1 and CDR2: KGHSH and LQKENI. V lost 0 bases, J lost 8 bases, and 11 bases lay in between. The CDR3 totals 14 residues. The CDR3 sequence: CASSPPGLADTIYF. DNA for the CDR3: TGTGCCAGCTCACCACCGGGCTTGGCAGACACCATATATTTT.

V and J are TRBV4-2 and TRBJ1-2; D may be TRBD1 (6 bases). Per the germline V gene, CDR1 is LGHNA and CDR2 is YNFKEQ. This CDR3 contains 17 residues. V gave up 0 bases and J gave up 1 base, with 15 bases separating them. The CDR3 coding sequence is TGTGCCAGCAGCCAAGACATTACAGGGCCCCTTAACTATGGCTACACCTTC. It codes for CASSQDITGPLNYGYTF.

V gene TRBV6-5 combines with J gene TRBJ1-1; D possibly corresponds to TRBD1 (6 bases). Germline V gene data show CDR1 as MNHEY and CDR2 as SVGAGI. The CDR3 spans 14 residues. V was cut by 6 bases and J by 7 bases, with 18 bases left in between. The DNA for the CDR3 is TGTGCCAGCAGCCGTGGGAAAACAGGGATTGAAGCTTTCTTT. Residues: CASSRGKTGIEAFF.

The chain combines TRBV6-4 with TRBJ1-4; D ambiguous. Germline values: CDR1 MRHNA, CDR2 SNTAGT. The CDR3 sequence is 13 residues long. The V and J ends lost 8 bases and 8 bases respectively, with 15 bases between them. CDR3 amino acids: CASSRESGEKLFF. The CDR3 DNA reads TGTGCCAGCTCGCGGGAGTCTGGGGAAAAACTGTTTTTT.